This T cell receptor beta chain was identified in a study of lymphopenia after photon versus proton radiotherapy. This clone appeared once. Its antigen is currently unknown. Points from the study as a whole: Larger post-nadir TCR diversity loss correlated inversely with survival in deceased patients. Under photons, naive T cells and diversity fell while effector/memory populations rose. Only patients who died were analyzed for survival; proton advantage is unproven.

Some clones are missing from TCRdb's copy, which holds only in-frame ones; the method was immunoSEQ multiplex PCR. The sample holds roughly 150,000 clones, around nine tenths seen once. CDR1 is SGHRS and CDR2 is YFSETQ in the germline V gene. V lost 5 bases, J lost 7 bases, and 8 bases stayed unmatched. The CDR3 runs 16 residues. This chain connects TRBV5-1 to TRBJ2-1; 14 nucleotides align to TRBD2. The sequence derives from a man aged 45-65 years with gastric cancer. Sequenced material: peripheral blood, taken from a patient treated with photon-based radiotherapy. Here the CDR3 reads CASRWTSGRWGNEQFF. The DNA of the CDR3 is TGCGCCAGCAGGTGGACTAGCGGGAGGTGGGGTAATGAGCAGTTCTTC.